A selection of T cell receptor beta chains follows, all from one sample in a study of blood T cells in healthy people across ages. MiXCR was run by TCRdb on the 5' RACE reads, yielding one entry per CDR3 protein. The table records more than 1 million distinct CDR3 sequences, 35% to 50% of them present only once. What was sequenced was blood. The receptor set was obtained from a woman in her sixties in good health. CDR3s leave out the opening cysteine and the closing phenylalanine or tryptophan. D genes are given only for firm matches.

J gene | V gene | D gene | CDR3 protein
TRBJ1-1 | TRBV10-1 | . | ASSESRTEAF
TRBJ2-5 | TRBV15 | TRBD1 | ATSTRDRDFRDRETQY
TRBJ2-1 | TRBV10-3 | TRBD2 | AISGTSGSNEQF
TRBJ1-1 | TRBV20-1 | . | SAKPGGIGGTEAF
TRBJ2-1 | TRBV2 | TRBD1 | ASSVRDSHTNEQF
TRBJ2-3 | TRBV5-1 | . | ASSLLGLTDTQY
TRBJ2-5 | TRBV13 | TRBD1 | ASSFGQGWPQETQY
TRBJ2-1 | TRBV2 | TRBD1 | ASYPGQGYNEQF
TRBJ2-1 | TRBV12-3/TRBV12-4 | . | ASSFLDNYNEQF
TRBJ2-1 | TRBV27 | . | ASSAGRLDNEQF
TRBJ2-7 | TRBV5-1 | TRBD2 | ASSISGTSGSPSYEQY
TRBJ1-2 | TRBV6-1 | . | ASSESGSGYGYT
TRBJ2-1 | TRBV11-2 | . | ASSPTPRVSRGPNEQF
TRBJ2-7 | TRBV29-1 | . | SAGGVGQNYEQY
TRBJ1-5 | TRBV10-2 | . | ASSLETNQPQH
TRBJ2-6 | TRBV10-3 | . | AISESSGSGANVLT
TRBJ2-5 | TRBV4-1 | . | ASSQTGGVSETQY
TRBJ2-4 | TRBV27 | TRBD1 | AGRDRGQYERY
TRBJ2-7 | TRBV11-2 | . | ASSNPPGYEQY
TRBJ2-1 | TRBV7-6 | TRBD2 | ASSHRKGTSGQYNEQF
. | TRBV12-3/TRBV12-4 | TRBD1 | ASNRDGTGAYEQY
TRBJ2-3 | TRBV3-1 | . | ASSQDWSTQY
TRBJ2-5 | TRBV11-1 | . | ASSSTGTKQETQY
TRBJ2-7 | TRBV28 | TRBD1 | ASSTTGTGVAYERY
TRBJ2-5 | TRBV7-3 | TRBD2 | ASSLTSGRVRYNEQY
TRBJ2-7 | TRBV28 | . | ASSSRIVDGASYEQY
TRBJ1-5 | TRBV4-1 | TRBD1 | ASSQGWQGAQVQPQH
TRBJ2-3 | TRBV19 | TRBD1 | ASSETGTGTDTQY
TRBJ2-5 | TRBV30 | . | AWSVEGLIETQY
TRBJ1-3 | TRBV20-1 | . | SASPSQSTSGNTIY
TRBJ2-7 | TRBV28 | . | ASSLVQAPREQY
TRBJ1-5 | TRBV6-2/TRBV6-3 | . | ASSYEWGTQPQH
TRBJ2-1 | TRBV29-1 | . | SVGRRAYNEQF
TRBJ2-1 | TRBV12-3/TRBV12-4 | TRBD2 | ASEGLAGGGDNEQF
TRBJ2-1 | TRBV15 | TRBD2 | ATSPMSGRYNEQF
TRBJ2-3 | TRBV6-6 | TRBD2 | ASIGLAGGVDTQY
TRBJ1-1 | TRBV7-6 | . | ASSLTLTAEAF
TRBJ2-1 | TRBV5-1 | TRBD1 | ASSLGQGFYNEQF
TRBJ1-1 | TRBV11-1 | TRBD1 | ASSPGQVHLQAF
TRBJ2-7 | TRBV2 | . | ASSEDRPRARNEQY
TRBJ2-3 | TRBV5-1 | . | ASSLGSHSTDTQY
TRBJ2-7 | TRBV6-1 | TRBD1 | ASTGGTGLYYEQY
TRBJ1-1 | TRBV4-2 | . | ASSHRRGGTREAF
TRBJ2-3 | TRBV7-2 | . | ASSLYSRGGGWSDTQY
TRBJ1-5 | TRBV28 | . | ASSDMGGTNQPQH
TRBJ2-1 | TRBV6-5 | . | ASSYGRGVYNEQF
TRBJ2-5 | TRBV5-1 | . | ASSLYYHNQETQY
TRBJ2-3 | TRBV20-1 | TRBD1 | SAWSSTGVTDTQY
TRBJ2-3 | TRBV18 | . | ASSPPSETGHGRDTQY
TRBJ2-1 | TRBV28 | TRBD1 | ASTAQGQGGYEQF
TRBJ2-5 | TRBV11-2 | . | ASSLASEWLQETQY
TRBJ2-3 | TRBV2 | . | ASRGDPTQY
TRBJ2-1 | TRBV29-1 | . | SVGESGSLSNEQF